The clone carrying this T cell receptor beta chain has only a few counts. Its antigen is undetermined. With 6 bases clipped from V and 6 bases from J, the junction kept 12 bases outside the gene matches. CDR3 length equals 17 residues. CDR1 and CDR2 from the germline V gene are MNHEY and SMNVEV (reference sequence). The sample comes from a study of post-analysis software for immune sequencing data. Broader study findings: In patients, four to six TRBV segments were more frequent than in controls, with TRBV5-6, TRBV5-1 and TRBV20-1 among them. Compared with controls, patients showed significantly lower normalized Chao1 diversity.

Each TCR beta cDNA library carried unique molecular identifiers. Input populations of about 0.9 to 10 million T cells gave rise to roughly 500,000 cDNA molecules. In TCRdb, the PCR reads were re-called with MiXCR into one record per CDR3 protein. This sample has 700,000 to 900,000 distinct CDR3 sequences, with approximately 44% found just once. The sequenced sample was blood. The chain is built from TRBV27 and TRBJ2-3; 13 bases are shared with TRBD2. This receptor was identified in a girl between 5 and 17 years old with multiple sclerosis. The CDR3 DNA follows: TGTGCCAGCAGCTACGGACTAGCGGGAGTATCTAAGGATACGCAGTATTTT. Translation: CASSYGLAGVSKDTQYF.